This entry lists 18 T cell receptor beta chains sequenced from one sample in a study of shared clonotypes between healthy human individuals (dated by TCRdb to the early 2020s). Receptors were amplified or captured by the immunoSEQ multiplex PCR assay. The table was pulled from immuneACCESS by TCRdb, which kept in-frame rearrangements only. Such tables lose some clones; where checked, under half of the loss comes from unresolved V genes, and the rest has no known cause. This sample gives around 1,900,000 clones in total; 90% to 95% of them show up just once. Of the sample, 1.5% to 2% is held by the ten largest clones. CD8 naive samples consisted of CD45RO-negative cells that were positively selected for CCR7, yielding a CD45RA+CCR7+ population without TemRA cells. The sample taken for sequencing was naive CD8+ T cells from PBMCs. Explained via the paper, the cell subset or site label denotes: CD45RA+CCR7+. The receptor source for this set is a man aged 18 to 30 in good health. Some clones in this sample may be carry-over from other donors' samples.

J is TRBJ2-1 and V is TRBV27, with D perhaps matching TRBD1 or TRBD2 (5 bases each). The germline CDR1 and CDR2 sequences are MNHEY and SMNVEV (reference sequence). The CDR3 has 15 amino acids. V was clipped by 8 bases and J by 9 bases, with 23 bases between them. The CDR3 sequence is CASHGALVGLSEQFF. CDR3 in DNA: TGTGCCAGCCACGGGGCGTTGGTAGGGTTGAGTGAGCAGTTCTTC.

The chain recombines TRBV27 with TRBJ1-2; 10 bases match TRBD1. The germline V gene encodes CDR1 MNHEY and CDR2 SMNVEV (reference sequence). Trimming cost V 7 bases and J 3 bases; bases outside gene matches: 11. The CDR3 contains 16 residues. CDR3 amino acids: CASKPRTGGLYYGYTF. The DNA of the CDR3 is TGTGCCAGCAAACCCCGGACAGGGGGGTTGTACTATGGCTACACCTTC.

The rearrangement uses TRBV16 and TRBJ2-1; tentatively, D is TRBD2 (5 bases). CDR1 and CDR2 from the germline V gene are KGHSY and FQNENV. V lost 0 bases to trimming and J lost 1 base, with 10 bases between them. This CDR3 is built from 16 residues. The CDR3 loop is CASSQSMVASYNEQFF. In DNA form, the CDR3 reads TGTGCCAGCAGCCAATCGATGGTAGCGTCCTACAATGAGCAGTTCTTC.

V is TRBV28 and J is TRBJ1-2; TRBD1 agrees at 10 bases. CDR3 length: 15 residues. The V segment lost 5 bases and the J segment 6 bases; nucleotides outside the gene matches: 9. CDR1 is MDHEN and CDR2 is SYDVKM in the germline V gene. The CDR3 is CASSRTGTGVNGYTF. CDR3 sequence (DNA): TGTGCCAGCAGTCGAACCGGGACAGGGGTCAATGGCTACACCTTC.

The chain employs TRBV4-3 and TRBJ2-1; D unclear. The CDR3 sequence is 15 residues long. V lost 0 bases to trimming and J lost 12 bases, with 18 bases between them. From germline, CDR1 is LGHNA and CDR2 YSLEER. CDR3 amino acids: CASSQDRWTFLVQFF. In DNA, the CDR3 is TGCGCCAGCAGCCAAGATCGTTGGACCTTCCTTGTGCAGTTCTTC.

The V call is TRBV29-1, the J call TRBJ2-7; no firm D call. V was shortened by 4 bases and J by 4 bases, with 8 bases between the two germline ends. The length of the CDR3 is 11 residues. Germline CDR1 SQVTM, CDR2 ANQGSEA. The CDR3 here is CSVAGLYEQYF. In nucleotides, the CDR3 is TGCAGCGTTGCCGGGCTATACGAGCAGTACTTC.

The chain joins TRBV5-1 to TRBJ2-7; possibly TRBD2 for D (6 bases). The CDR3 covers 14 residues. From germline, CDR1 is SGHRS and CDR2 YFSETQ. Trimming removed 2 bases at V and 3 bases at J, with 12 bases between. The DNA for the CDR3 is TGCGCCAGCAGCTTTAGCGGCCAGCTCTACGAGCAGTACTTC. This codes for CASSFSGQLYEQYF.

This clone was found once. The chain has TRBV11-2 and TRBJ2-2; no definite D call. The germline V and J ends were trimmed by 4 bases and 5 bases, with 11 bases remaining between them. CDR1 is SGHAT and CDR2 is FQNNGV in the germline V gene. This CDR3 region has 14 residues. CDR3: CASSSLLKTGELFF. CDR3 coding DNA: TGTGCCAGCAGCTCGCTTTTGAAAACCGGGGAGCTGTTTTTT.

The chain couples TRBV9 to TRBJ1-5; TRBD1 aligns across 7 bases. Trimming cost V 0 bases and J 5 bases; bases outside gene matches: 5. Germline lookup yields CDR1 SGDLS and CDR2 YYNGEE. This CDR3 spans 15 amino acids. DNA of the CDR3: TGTGCCAGCAGCGTAGGGGGACAGCCCCATCAGCCCCAGCATTTT. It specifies CASSVGGQPHQPQHF.

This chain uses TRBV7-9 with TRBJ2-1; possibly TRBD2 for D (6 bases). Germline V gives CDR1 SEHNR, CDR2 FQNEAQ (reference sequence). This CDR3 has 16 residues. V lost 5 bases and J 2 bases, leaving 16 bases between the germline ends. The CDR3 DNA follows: TGTGCCAGCAGCCCCAGCGGCGGGGCCACCTACAATGAGCAGTTCTTC. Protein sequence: CASSPSGGATYNEQFF. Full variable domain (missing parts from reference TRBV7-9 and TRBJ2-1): DTGVSQNPRHKITKRGQNVTFRCDPISEHNRLYWYRQTLGQGPEFLTYFQNEAQLEKSRLLSDRFSAERPKGSFSTLEIQRTEQGDSAMYLCASSPSGGATYNEQFFGPGTRLTVL.

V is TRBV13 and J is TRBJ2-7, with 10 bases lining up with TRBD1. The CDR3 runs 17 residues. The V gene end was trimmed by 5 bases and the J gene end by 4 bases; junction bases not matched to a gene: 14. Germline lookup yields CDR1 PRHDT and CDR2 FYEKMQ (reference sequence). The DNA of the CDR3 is TGTGCCAGCAGCCGGGACAGGGGCTACCCTTGGGCTTACGAGCAGTACTTC. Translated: CASSRDRGYPWAYEQYF. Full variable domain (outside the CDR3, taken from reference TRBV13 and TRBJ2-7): AAGVIQSPRHLIKEKRETATLKCYPIPRHDTVYWYQQGPGQDPQFLISFYEKMQSDKGSIPDRFSAQQFSDYHSELNMSSLELGDSALYFCASSRDRGYPWAYEQYFGPGTRLTVT.

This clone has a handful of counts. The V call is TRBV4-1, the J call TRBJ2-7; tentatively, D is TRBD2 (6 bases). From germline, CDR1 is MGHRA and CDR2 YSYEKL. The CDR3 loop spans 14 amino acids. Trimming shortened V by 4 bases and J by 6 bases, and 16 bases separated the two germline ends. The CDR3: CASSLRTTQTEQYF. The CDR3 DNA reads TGCGCCAGCAGCCTACGGACTACGCAGACCGAGCAGTACTTC.

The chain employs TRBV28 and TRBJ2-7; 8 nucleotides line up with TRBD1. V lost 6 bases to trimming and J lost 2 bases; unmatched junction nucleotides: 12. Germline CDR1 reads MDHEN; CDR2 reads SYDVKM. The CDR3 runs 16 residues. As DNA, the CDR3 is TGTGCCAGCAGCCTGGGGCGGGACAGGCCGACCTACGAGCAGTACTTC. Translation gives CASSLGRDRPTYEQYF.

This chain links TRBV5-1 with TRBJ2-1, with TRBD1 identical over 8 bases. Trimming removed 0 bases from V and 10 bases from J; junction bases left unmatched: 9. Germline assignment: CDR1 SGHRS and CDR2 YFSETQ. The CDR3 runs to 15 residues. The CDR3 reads CASSLGLSRGHEQFF. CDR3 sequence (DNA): TGCGCCAGCAGCTTGGGACTTTCCAGGGGGCACGAGCAGTTCTTC.

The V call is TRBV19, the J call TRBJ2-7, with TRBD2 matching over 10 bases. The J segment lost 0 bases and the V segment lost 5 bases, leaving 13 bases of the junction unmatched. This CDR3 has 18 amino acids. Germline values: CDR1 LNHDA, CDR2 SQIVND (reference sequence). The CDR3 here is CASSLGQRGGHSSYEQYF. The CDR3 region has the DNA TGTGCCAGTAGTCTAGGACAGCGGGGGGGACACAGCTCCTACGAGCAGTACTTC.

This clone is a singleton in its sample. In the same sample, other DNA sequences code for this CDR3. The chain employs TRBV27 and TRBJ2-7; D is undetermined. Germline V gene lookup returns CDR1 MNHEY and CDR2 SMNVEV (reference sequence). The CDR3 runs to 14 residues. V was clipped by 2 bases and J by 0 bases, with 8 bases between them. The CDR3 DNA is TGTGCCAGCAGTTTACGGGCCAGCTCCTACGAGCAGTACTTC. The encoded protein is CASSLRASSYEQYF.

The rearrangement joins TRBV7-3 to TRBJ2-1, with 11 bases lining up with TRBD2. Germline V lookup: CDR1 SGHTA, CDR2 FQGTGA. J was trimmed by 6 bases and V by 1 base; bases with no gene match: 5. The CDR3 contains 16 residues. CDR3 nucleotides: TGTGCCAGCAGCTTAAGGGTAGCGGGAGGGGGCAATGAGCAGTTCTTC. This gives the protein CASSLRVAGGGNEQFF. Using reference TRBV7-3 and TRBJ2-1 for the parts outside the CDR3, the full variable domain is GAGVSQTPSNKVTEKGKYVELRCDPISGHTALYWYRQSLGQGPEFLIYFQGTGAADDSGLPNDRFFAVRPEGSVSTLKIQRTERGDSAVYLCASSLRVAGGGNEQFFGPGTRLTVL.

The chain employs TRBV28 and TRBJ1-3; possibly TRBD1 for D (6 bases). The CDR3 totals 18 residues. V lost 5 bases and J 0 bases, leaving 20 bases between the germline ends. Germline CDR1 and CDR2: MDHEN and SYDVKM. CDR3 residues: CASSLLGGQSFSGNTIYF. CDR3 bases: TGTGCCAGCAGTCTGTTGGGGGGGCAGTCCTTCTCTGGAAACACCATATATTTT.